The 2 T cell receptor beta chains below all came from one sample that was sequenced in a study of HIV-infected patients and healthy controls. No cell fractionation was done, so the repertoire covers all unsorted peripheral blood T cells. 400 to 550 ng RNA was reverse transcribed with alpha and beta constant-region primers. Separate chain-specific third strand synthesis with multiplexing indices produced the alpha and beta libraries. MiXCR, run by TCRdb on the 5' RACE reads, gives a single entry per CDR3 protein. Of fewer than 25,000 distinct CDR3 sequences listed, more than 8% are singletons. What was sequenced was blood. Receptors originate from an adult in good health.

This clonotype has at least ten counts. The rearrangement links TRBV19 to TRBJ2-5; 13 bases map to TRBD2. V lost 6 bases and J lost 2; bases outside the gene matches: 6. Germline values: CDR1 LNHDA, CDR2 SQIVND (reference sequence). The CDR3 is 16 residues long. DNA of the CDR3: TGTGCCAGTAGCCTCCGACTAGCGGGAGGTCAAGAGACCCAGTACTTC. Encoded protein: CASSLRLAGGQETQYF. The full variable domain, its missing parts supplied by reference TRBV19 and TRBJ2-5, is DGGITQSPKYLFRKEGQNVTLSCEQNLNHDAMYWYRQDPGQGLRLIYYSQIVNDFQKGDIAEGYSVSREKKESFPLTVTSAQKNPTAFYLCASSLRLAGGQETQYFGPGTRLLVL.

Ten or more counts support this clonotype. The rearrangement links TRBV7-2 to TRBJ1-1, with 9 nucleotides matching TRBD1. CDR1 and CDR2 from the germline V gene are SGHTA and FQGNSA. V lost 5 bases and J lost 6; bases outside the gene matches: 7. CDR3 length: 14 amino acids. This CDR3 reads CASSAGQGVAEAFF. The DNA of the CDR3 is TGTGCCAGCAGCGCGGGACAGGGTGTCGCTGAAGCTTTCTTT.